The 12 T cell receptor beta chains given below trace back to one sample, sequenced in a study of blood T cell repertoires in COVID-19 (TCRdb year 2020). To prepare the library, the immunoSEQ multiplex PCR assay was applied. Entries here come from immuneACCESS through TCRdb and include only in-frame sequences with V and J called. Some clones fail to appear in such tables; in the studies checked, an unresolved V gene covers under half of the shortfall, and the cause of the remainder is unknown. The sample table shows around 21,000 clones, and 84% are seen once. The top ten hold about 2.9% of the sample. Material: peripheral blood. All receptors come from a man aged 35 to 55 with acute or convalescent COVID-19.

CDR3 coding DNA: TGTGCCAGCAGCTCAGGACAGGTAGAGACCCAGTACTTC. It translates to CASSSGQVETQYF. The chain couples TRBV5-5 to TRBJ2-5, with 7 bases that match TRBD1. Trimming cost V 3 bases and J 4 bases; bases outside gene matches: 3. The CDR3 runs 13 residues. The germline gives CDR1 SGHKS, CDR2 YYEKEE (reference sequence).

The CDR3 DNA is TGTGCCAGCAGTCGGACAGGCTCTGGAAACACCATATATTTT. Its translation is CASSRTGSGNTIYF. The genes are TRBV6-5 and TRBJ1-3, with 7 nucleotides matching TRBD1. Germline V lookup: CDR1 MNHEY, CDR2 SVGAGI. This CDR3 comprises 14 residues. V was pared by 5 bases and J by 0 bases, with 1 base of the junction left unmatched.

V gene TRBV9 combines with J gene TRBJ1-6, with a tentative D call TRBD1 (5 bases). This CDR3 is 15 amino acids long. Germline-derived CDR1 and CDR2 are SGDLS and YYNGEE. Trimming pared 1 base from V and 7 bases from J, leaving 12 bases between. CDR3 DNA sequence: TGTGCCAGCAGCGTATCCAGGGTAGAGAATTCACCCCTCCACTTT. Translation: CASSVSRVENSPLHF.

V and J are TRBV4-1 and TRBJ2-2; 10 bases fit TRBD2. CDR3 length: 18 residues. The ends lost 0 bases at V and 2 bases at J; junction bases unmatched: 6. Germline values: CDR1 MGHRA, CDR2 YSYEKL. The CDR3: CASSQDGAGGLNTGELFF. In DNA form, the CDR3 reads TGCGCCAGCAGCCAAGACGGAGCGGGGGGGCTCAACACCGGGGAGCTGTTTTTT.

The chain couples TRBV12-3 or TRBV12-4 to TRBJ2-7, with a possible D match to TRBD2 (5 bases). This CDR3 has 13 residues. V shed 8 bases and J shed 2 bases, with 13 bases lying between them. The CDR3 DNA reads TGTGCCAGCGCTAGCAGCGCTACCTACGAGCAGTACTTC. Translation gives CASASSATYEQYF.

This chain links TRBV30 with TRBJ2-7, with 9 bases that match TRBD1. This CDR3 contains 15 residues. Germline assignment: CDR1 GTSNPN and CDR2 SVGIG (reference sequence). V was pared by 1 base and J by 4 bases, with 8 bases of the junction left unmatched. Written as DNA, the CDR3 is TGTGCCTGGAGTGCGACACAGGGGGCACGGTACGAGCAGTACTTC. Protein product: CAWSATQGARYEQYF.

CDR3 in amino acids: CASSPYPSGTDTQYF. DNA for the CDR3: TGTGCCAGCAGCCCCTACCCCTCAGGTACCGATACGCAGTATTTT. The gene calls are TRBV5-6 and TRBJ2-3; no clear D gene. V was trimmed by 4 bases and J by 6 bases, leaving 18 bases between them. Germline CDR1 reads SGHDT; CDR2 reads YYEEEE. The CDR3 is 15 residues long.

This clone was counted only a few times. V gene TRBV6-2 or TRBV6-3 combines with J gene TRBJ2-1, with D hard to call. The CDR3 covers 11 residues. V lost 8 bases, J lost 9 bases, and 11 bases lay in between. Germline CDR1 MNHEY, CDR2 SVGEGT. This CDR3 reads CASGLSGEQFF. The CDR3 nucleotides are TGTGCCAGCGGCCTCTCGGGTGAGCAGTTCTTC.

The rearrangement links TRBV14 to TRBJ1-5; D is uncertain. The CDR3 is made up of 12 amino acids. Germline CDR1 reads SGHDN; CDR2 reads FVKESK. Trimming pared 2 bases from V and 4 bases from J, leaving 3 bases between. This CDR3 is CASSQLNQPQHF. The CDR3 coding sequence is TGTGCCAGCAGCCAACTTAATCAGCCCCAGCATTTT.

The rearrangement joins TRBV27 to TRBJ1-5, with unresolved D. Trimming took 5 bases from V and 2 from J, leaving 7 bases between them. The CDR3 runs to 13 residues. Germline CDR1 is MNHEY and CDR2 is SMNVEV (reference sequence). The CDR3 DNA is TGTGCCAGCAGTATCACAGGCAATCAGCCCCAGCATTTT. Amino acid sequence: CASSITGNQPQHF.

The J gene is TRBJ1-1, the V gene TRBV13, with D possibly matching TRBD1 (6 bases). The V and J ends lost 1 base and 0 bases respectively, with 12 bases between them. The germline V gene encodes CDR1 PRHDT and CDR2 FYEKMQ (reference sequence). The CDR3 consists of 16 residues. CDR3 DNA sequence: TGTGCCAGCAGCTTAGAACAGGGCCTCATGAACACTGAAGCTTTCTTT. It yields the protein CASSLEQGLMNTEAFF.

This chain connects TRBV5-4 to TRBJ2-1; 12 positions agree with TRBD1. Germline values: CDR1 SGHNT, CDR2 YYREEE (reference sequence). The V segment lost 4 bases and the J segment 6 bases; nucleotides outside the gene matches: 8. The CDR3 length is 16 residues. The CDR3 here is CASSAGTGGLVNEQFF. In DNA, the CDR3 is TGTGCCAGCAGCGCCGGGACAGGGGGCCTTGTCAATGAGCAGTTCTTC.